These T cell receptor beta chains were read from a single sample in a study of T cell repertoires in cytomegalovirus infection. What these receptors recognize is not known. TCRdb ran MiXCR on the reads and lists one entry per CDR3 protein. This sample has 150,000 or so distinct CDR3 sequences; less than 25% occur once, and the top ten carry roughly 25%. The sequences come from CD8+ T cells from cultured PBMCs, collected from culture after CMV antigen stimulation. The receptors shown here come from a human donor in good health (CMV status not recorded). Some clones in this sample may be carry-over from other donors' samples. CDR3s include the opening cysteine and the closing phenylalanine or tryptophan. D genes are given only for firm matches. For some rows the clone size is stated as once, few or many, or as a class when expanded; others skip it.

v_call,j_call,clone_size,cdr3_length,d_call,cdr3_nt,cdr3_aa
TRBV5-8,TRBJ1-2,few,14,-,TGTGCCAGCAACCCGGGACGATATGACTATGGCTACACCTTC,CASNPGRYDYGYTF
TRBV28,TRBJ2-7,few,15,-,TGTGCCAGCAGTTTGGGGAGGACGTTGGTTGGGGAGCAGTACTTC,CASSLGRTLVGEQYF
TRBV23-1,TRBJ2-5,-,17,-,TGCGCCAGCAGTCAATCAGGGAATAGCGACTACCAAGAGACCCAGTACTTC,CASSQSGNSDYQETQYF
TRBV11-2,TRBJ2-5,few,14,-,TGTGCCAGCAGCTACCGGGACTTCCAAGAGACCCAGTACTTC,CASSYRDFQETQYF
TRBV7-8,TRBJ2-1,-,16,TRBD2,TGTGCCAGCAGTCATCATAGGACTAGCGGGGGCCTAGAGCAGTTCTTC,CASSHHRTSGGLEQFF
TRBV6-1,TRBJ1-2,-,14,TRBD1,TGTGCCAGCAGTCAGGGACAGGGAGACTATGGCTACACCTTC,CASSQGQGDYGYTF
TRBV7-3,TRBJ1-5,few,16,-,TGTGCCAGCAGCTTAACGGCTACCAGAAGCACAGATACGCAGCATTTT,CASSLTATRSTDTQHF
TRBV7-6,TRBJ2-5,-,12,-,TGTGCCAGCAGCACCGAGGAAGAGACCCAGTACTTC,CASSTEEETQYF
TRBV6-6,TRBJ2-2,few,14,-,TGTGCCAGCAGTTTCCTACTGGGGACCGGGGAGCTGTTTTTT,CASSFLLGTGELFF
TRBV15,TRBJ1-5,-,14,-,TGTGCCACCAGCAGAGATCGGTCGGCCCAGCCCCAGCATTTT,CATSRDRSAQPQHF
TRBV4-1,TRBJ1-2,few,17,-,TGCGCCAGCAGCCAAGAACAGTTCTTCATATCTAACTATGGCTACACCTTC,CASSQEQFFISNYGYTF
TRBV6-5,TRBJ1-1,-,14,TRBD1,TGTGCCAGCAGCGACAGGGGTGTAGACACTGAAGCTTTCTTT,CASSDRGVDTEAFF
TRBV6-1,TRBJ2-1,-,11,TRBD1,TGTGCCAGCTACAGGGGGCTCGAGCAGTTCTTC,CASYRGLEQFF
TRBV7-9,TRBJ1-1,few,15,-,TGTGCCAGCAGCTTAGTCGAGGGTATGAACACTGAAGCTTTCTTT,CASSLVEGMNTEAFF
TRBV12-3/TRBV12-4,TRBJ2-3,few,13,-,TGTGCCAGCATCTATACTAGCACAGATACGCAGTATTTT,CASIYTSTDTQYF
TRBV27,TRBJ2-5,-,14,-,TGTGCCAGCAGTGAAAGACAGGGAGGGGAGACCCAGTACTTC,CASSERQGGETQYF
TRBV20-1,TRBJ1-3,few,14,-,TGCAGTGCTAGGACATTCGGCACTGGAAACACCATATATTTT,CSARTFGTGNTIYF
TRBV6-6,TRBJ2-7,few,16,-,TGTGCCAGCAGTTACTTCCCGGCTGGAGCCTCCTACGAGCAGTACTTC,CASSYFPAGASYEQYF
TRBV6-1,TRBJ2-3,-,19,-,TGTGCCAGCAGTGAACCTAGGGGGGCGGGGTTTCGGAGCACAGATACGCAGTATTTT,CASSEPRGAGFRSTDTQYF
TRBV24-1,TRBJ2-1,many,21,TRBD1,TGTGCCACCAGTGATTCGCGGGACAGGGGTTCAATCCCTAGCTCCTACAATGAGCAGTTCTTC,CATSDSRDRGSIPSSYNEQFF
TRBV29-1,TRBJ2-7,-,14,TRBD1,TGCAGCGTTGAAGAGGGAACAGGGGCTTACGAGCAGTACTTC,CSVEEGTGAYEQYF
TRBV6-1,TRBJ2-7,-,15,-,TGTGCCACTTCTCTGGGTATAGGACTTACCTACGAGCAGTACTTC,CATSLGIGLTYEQYF
TRBV11-2,TRBJ1-2,-,15,TRBD1,TGTGCCAGCAGCTTAGGGACAGGGGGCGACGGTGGCTACACCTTC,CASSLGTGGDGGYTF
TRBV6-4,TRBJ2-6,-,12,-,TGTGCCAGCAGTGAGACCATCAACGTCCTGACTTTC,CASSETINVLTF
TRBV7-6,TRBJ2-2,few,16,-,TGTGCCAGCAGCTTAGCGGGACGGATGAACACCGGGGAGCTGTTTTTT,CASSLAGRMNTGELFF